This T cell receptor (beta chain) is drawn from a study of tumour-infiltrating T cells in Burkitt lymphoma. Study context: The Burkitt lymphoma cohort spanned all epidemiological subtypes. Productive clonality predicted overall and progression-free survival.

In the case of this clone: The antigen is not known.

CDR3 size: 18 residues. Germline assignment: CDR1 KGHSH and CDR2 LQKENI. With 0 bases removed from V and 0 bases from J, the gap between germline ends came to 15 bases. Some clones are missing from TCRdb's copy, which holds only in-frame ones; the method was immunoSEQ multiplex PCR. The repertoire holds 43,000 or so clones, with 31% as singletons. Study conclusions and caveats: Many Burkitt lymphoma patients shared several public clonotypes.

This chain uses TRBV18 with TRBJ1-5; a possible D gene is TRBD1 (5 bases). This clonotype was obtained from a human donor with Burkitt lymphoma. The sequencing input was tumor tissue. The CDR3 nucleotides are TGTGCCAGCTCACCACCCACACAGGAACCATATAGCAATCAGCCCCAGCATTTT. Translating gives CASSPPTQEPYSNQPQHF.